The clone carrying this T cell receptor (beta chain) came up many times. Documented time point: newly diagnosed GD, antithyroid drugs for less than 3 months. From RNA extracted from PBMCs, the TCR library was made. There are 13 residues in the CDR3. The germline gives CDR1 SGHAT, CDR2 FQNNGV. The germline V and J ends were trimmed by 2 bases and 8 bases, with 10 bases remaining between them. This sample is drawn from a study of regulatory T cells in long-lasting Graves disease. Assembly of TCR beta libraries relied on iRepertoire HTBI primers together with Arm-PCR of CDR3 regions. TCRdb recomputed calls from the multiplex PCR reads with MiXCR, one row per CDR3 protein. The sample yields roughly 520,000 distinct CDR3 sequences, about 12% seen once. The data were also submitted as part of a second study, on T cells in Graves' hyperthyroidism and ophthalmopathy.

The TCR was taken from a woman aged 30 to 39 with Graves disease. The input for sequencing was peripheral blood mononuclear cells (PBMCs), taken at new diagnosis, from a patient treated with antithyroid drugs. The chain has TRBV11-2 and TRBJ2-1; a possible D gene is TRBD2 (7 bases). CDR3 sequence (DNA): TGTGCCAGCAGCTTACGGGGGGCTGATGAGCAGTTCTTC. This translates into CASSLRGADEQFF.